These T cell receptor beta chains were read from a single sample in a study of blood T cell repertoires in COVID-19. Produced via immunoSEQ multiplex PCR; TCRdb's table is partial and in-frame only. This sample has over 130,000 clones, with around 88% found just once. The material sequenced was peripheral blood. The receptors come from a human donor in a cohort sampled during active COVID-19. The CDR3 runs from the conserved cysteine through the conserved F or W. A D gene is named only where the DNA matches it firmly. Clone size, where shown, is once, few, many, or a class for clones that have expanded.

CDR3aa,CDR3nt,abundance,j_gene,v_gene,d_gene
CASSKVTDTEAFF,TGTGCCAGCAGCAAAGTTACAGACACTGAAGCTTTCTTT,NA,TRBJ1-1,TRBV21-1,NA
CASSQAVMAFQNGYTF,TGCGCCAGCAGCCAAGCCGTGATGGCATTTCAGAATGGCTACACCTTC,NA,TRBJ1-2,TRBV4-1,NA
CASSLRPRAQGKGNEQYF,TGTGCCAGCAGTTTAAGACCTCGAGCGCAGGGAAAGGGGAACGAGCAGTACTTC,NA,TRBJ2-7,TRBV27,NA
CASSQVGGNSPLHF,TGTGCCAGCAGCCAAGTAGGAGGTAATTCACCCCTCCACTTT,NA,TRBJ1-6,TRBV3-1/TRBV3-2,NA
CASSQVGTGGREETQYF,TGCGCCAGCAGCCAAGTGGGGACGGGGGGCCGGGAGGAGACCCAGTACTTC,NA,TRBJ2-5,TRBV4-1,NA
CAWSAQNTGELFF,TGTGCCTGGAGTGCCCAGAACACCGGGGAGCTGTTTTTT,NA,TRBJ2-2,TRBV30,NA
CASSPGFSGANVLTF,TGTGCCAGCAGCCCGGGGTTCTCTGGGGCCAACGTCCTGACTTTC,few,TRBJ2-6,TRBV7-2,NA
CASSLGQGSREKLFF,TGTGCCAGCAGCTTGGGACAGGGGAGCCGGGAAAAACTGTTTTTT,NA,TRBJ1-4,TRBV5-6,TRBD1
CASSLAGGGRSNYGYTF,TGTGCCAGCAGCTTGGCCGGGGGGGGCAGGTCCAACTATGGCTACACCTTC,NA,TRBJ1-2,TRBV5-4,NA
CAISELREGNSPLHF,TGTGCCATCAGTGAGCTTAGGGAGGGGAATTCACCCCTCCACTTT,NA,TRBJ1-6,TRBV10-3,NA
CASSLNLATDTQYF,TGTGCCAGCAGCTTGAATCTAGCCACAGATACGCAGTATTTT,once,TRBJ2-3,TRBV5-4,NA
CSVHPGGVKGEQFF,TGCAGCGTTCATCCAGGGGGCGTGAAGGGTGAGCAGTTCTTC,NA,TRBJ2-1,TRBV29-1,TRBD1
CATSDPQGTGTEAFF,TGTGCCACCAGTGACCCGCAGGGGACGGGCACTGAAGCTTTCTTT,NA,TRBJ1-1,TRBV24-1,NA
CASSPGGAAEAFF,TGTGCCAGCAGCCCGGGGGGGGCGGCTGAAGCTTTCTTT,NA,TRBJ1-1,TRBV7-3,NA
CASSYRIAGAGEQFF,TGTGCCAGCAGTTACAGGATAGCGGGGGCGGGAGAGCAGTTCTTC,NA,TRBJ2-1,TRBV6-6,TRBD2
CASTGTKMSGTQYF,TGTGCCAGCACCGGGACAAAGATGTCGGGTACGCAGTATTTT,NA,TRBJ2-3,TRBV2,NA
CASSLARTDYEQYF,TGTGCCAGCAGCTTAGCGAGGACAGATTACGAGCAGTACTTC,NA,TRBJ2-7,TRBV7-2,NA
CASSRGPGEQYF,TGTGCCAGCAGTCGAGGCCCGGGCGAGCAGTACTTC,NA,TRBJ2-7,TRBV12-3/TRBV12-4,NA
CASSLRRLAGTDTQYF,TGTGCCAGCTCACTAAGAAGACTAGCGGGGACAGATACGCAGTATTTT,NA,TRBJ2-3,TRBV3-1/TRBV3-2,TRBD2
CAISESTRNVETQYF,TGTGCCATCAGTGAGTCGACTAGAAACGTAGAGACCCAGTACTTC,NA,TRBJ2-5,TRBV10-3,NA
CASSQADGGAGGYTF,TGTGCCAGCAGCCAAGCGGACGGGGGGGCCGGAGGCTACACCTTC,NA,TRBJ1-2,TRBV3-1/TRBV3-2,NA
CASSIGTMGYTF,TGCGCCAGCAGCATCGGGACAATGGGCTACACCTTC,NA,TRBJ1-2,TRBV5-1,NA
CASSPRTGQGGYTF,TGTGCCAGCAGCCCACGGACAGGGCAAGGTGGCTACACCTTC,NA,TRBJ1-2,TRBV7-9,TRBD1
CASSTTGNTEAFF,TGTGCCAGCAGTACTACAGGGAACACTGAAGCTTTCTTT,NA,TRBJ1-1,TRBV2,NA
CASSFLGSSYNSPLHF,TGTGCCAGCAGTTTCCTCGGGAGCTCCTATAATTCACCCCTCCACTTT,NA,TRBJ1-6,TRBV27,NA
CASSKTSPDQPQHF,TGTGCCAGCAGTAAAACATCCCCAGATCAGCCCCAGCATTTT,NA,TRBJ1-5,TRBV6-2/TRBV6-3,NA
CAWSVRSPLGSPQHF,TGTGCCTGGAGTGTCAGGTCTCCCTTGGGTTCTCCCCAGCATTTT,NA,TRBJ1-5,TRBV30,NA
CASSSLGTGVGNTIYF,TGTGCCAGCAGTAGTCTCGGGACAGGGGTAGGAAACACCATATATTTT,NA,TRBJ1-3,TRBV27,TRBD1
CASSQDGSRNQPQHF,TGTGCCAGCAGCCAAGACGGGTCCCGAAATCAGCCCCAGCATTTT,NA,TRBJ1-5,TRBV4-2,NA
CAWSSPNLQAPYEQYF,TGTGCCTGGAGTTCCCCTAACTTACAGGCCCCCTACGAGCAGTACTTC,once,TRBJ2-7,TRBV30,NA
CASSFSVERAIGWQFF,TGTGCCAGCAGCTTTAGTGTCGAGCGGGCAATAGGGTGGCAGTTCTTC,NA,TRBJ2-1,TRBV5-5,NA
CASSQELGLSSPLHF,TGTGCCAGCAGCCAAGAATTGGGCCTTAGTTCACCCCTCCACTTT,NA,TRBJ1-6,TRBV3-1/TRBV3-2,NA
CAISESSTGKTYEQYF,TGTGCCATCAGTGAGTCTAGTACGGGAAAAACCTACGAGCAGTACTTC,NA,TRBJ2-7,TRBV10-3,NA
CASSQSVWRSGYTF,TGCGCCAGCAGCCAAAGTGTTTGGAGGAGCGGCTACACCTTC,NA,TRBJ1-2,TRBV4-1,NA
CSARGGGGYTF,TGCAGTGCTAGGGGTGGAGGTGGCTACACCTTC,NA,TRBJ1-2,TRBV20-1,NA
CASSLRGGLVSGELFF,TGCGCCAGCAGCCTTCGGGGGGGACTAGTGTCCGGGGAGCTGTTTTTT,NA,TRBJ2-2,TRBV4-3,TRBD2
CATYPGQGSTEAFF,TGTGCCACCTACCCGGGACAGGGAAGCACTGAAGCTTTCTTT,NA,TRBJ1-1,TRBV6-5,TRBD1
CASSSSPNYGYTF,TGTGCCAGCAGCTCCTCCCCGAACTATGGCTACACCTTC,NA,TRBJ1-2,TRBV7-3,NA
CASSLERTGATEAFF,TGTGCCAGCAGCTTAGAGAGGACAGGGGCCACTGAAGCTTTCTTT,NA,TRBJ1-1,TRBV11-2,TRBD1
CASSLERGATNEKLFF,TGTGCCAGCAGCTTAGAACGGGGTGCAACTAATGAAAAACTGTTTTTT,NA,TRBJ1-4,TRBV11-1,NA
CASSLGGNFGNTIYF,TGTGCCAGCAGCTTGGGAGGAAATTTTGGAAACACCATATATTTT,NA,TRBJ1-3,TRBV5-6,NA
CSVEPLAGGETQYF,TGCAGCGTTGAACCCCTAGCGGGGGGGGAGACCCAGTACTTC,NA,TRBJ2-5,TRBV29-1,TRBD2
CASSPAGLRGTDTQYF,TGTGCCAGCTCACCAGCCGGACTGCGTGGCACAGATACGCAGTATTTT,NA,TRBJ2-3,TRBV18,NA
CASSSIDRGGYGYTF,TGTGCCAGCAGCTCCATTGACAGGGGAGGCTATGGCTACACCTTC,NA,TRBJ1-2,TRBV7-9,TRBD1
CASSLWTGGQPQHF,TGTGCCAGCAGCTTGTGGACAGGCGGCCAGCCCCAGCATTTT,NA,TRBJ1-5,TRBV5-6,TRBD1
CASSPDSSYEQYF,TGTGCCAGCAGCCCGGACAGCTCCTACGAGCAGTACTTC,few,TRBJ2-7,TRBV13,NA
CAIRTDANYGYTF,TGTGCCATTCGGACAGACGCTAACTATGGCTACACCTTC,NA,TRBJ1-2,TRBV10-3,NA
CASSPGQGVGETQYF,TGTGCCAGCAGCCCTGGACAGGGTGTTGGAGAGACCCAGTACTTC,once,TRBJ2-5,TRBV25-1,TRBD1
CATSNLPTIYEQYF,TGTGCCACCAGCAATCTTCCGACAATCTACGAGCAGTACTTC,NA,TRBJ2-7,TRBV15,NA
CASSLGQGSQYF,TGTGCCAGCAGCTTAGGACAGGGGAGTCAGTACTTC,NA,TRBJ2-7,TRBV11-2,TRBD1
CASSLGASTGAGNTIYF,TGCGCCAGCAGCTTGGGCGCCTCGACAGGGGCTGGAAACACCATATATTTT,NA,TRBJ1-3,TRBV5-1,TRBD1
CASSDPDSRSGNTIYF,TGTGCCAGTAGTGACCCGGACAGCCGCTCTGGAAACACCATATATTTT,NA,TRBJ1-3,TRBV19,NA
CASSPGTSGHQETQYF,TGTGCCAGCAGCCCAGGGACTAGCGGCCACCAAGAGACCCAGTACTTC,NA,TRBJ2-5,TRBV9,TRBD2
CASRAPGGPGYEQYF,TGTGCCAGCAGGGCCCCGGGGGGACCTGGGTACGAGCAGTACTTC,NA,TRBJ2-7,TRBV2,TRBD2
CASSASGISYNEQFF,TGTGCCAGCAGCGCGTCCGGGATCTCCTACAATGAGCAGTTCTTC,NA,TRBJ2-1,TRBV5-5,NA
CASSHVMASDYGYTF,TGCGCCAGCAGCCATGTTATGGCCTCCGACTATGGCTACACCTTC,few,TRBJ1-2,TRBV4-1,NA
CASSPGLAGGRAKNIQYF,TGTGCCAGCAGCCCGGGACTAGCGGGGGGGCGAGCCAAAAACATTCAGTACTTC,few,TRBJ2-4,TRBV7-9,TRBD2
CASRPRTGTVQETQYF,TGTGCCAGCAGGCCTCGCACCGGGACAGTCCAAGAGACCCAGTACTTC,NA,TRBJ2-5,TRBV11-3,TRBD1